The T cell receptor beta chain described here comes from a study of regulatory T cells in long-lasting Graves disease. Trimming left V 0 bases short and J 0 bases short, with 6 bases between. From germline, CDR1 is DFQATT and CDR2 SNEGSKA (reference sequence). The CDR3 has 15 amino acids. Sequencing libraries for TCR beta were prepared with iRepertoire HTBI primers and Arm-PCR of CDR3 regions. From the multiplex PCR reads, TCRdb called clonotypes with MiXCR, one entry per CDR3 protein. The sample lists some 370,000 distinct CDR3 sequences, less than 25% seen once, with about 20% in the top ten. General study points: Persistent disease was characterized by preferential usage of TRBV28, TRBJ1-2 and TRBJ2-5.

Regarding time point: persistent/refractory GD, antithyroid drugs over 5 years with positive TRAb. PBMC-derived RNA was used for the TCR library. One endocrinology department in Xi'an, China, was where patients came from. About 10 milliliters of peripheral blood were taken and placed in EDTA tubes. This clonotype showed up just a few times. Its target is not known. This chain connects TRBV20-1 to TRBJ1-6; a weak D match, TRBD1 (5 bases). The TCR sequence derives from a female donor with Graves disease. Here the sequenced sample was peripheral blood mononuclear cells (PBMCs), taken when the disease was refractory, from a patient treated with antithyroid drugs. CDR3 sequence (DNA): TGCAGTGCTAGAGATGGGGCCTCCTATAATTCACCCCTCCACTTT. Protein: CSARDGASYNSPLHF.